This T cell receptor beta chain was obtained from a study of cytomegalovirus exposure and HLA in healthy donors. Amplification used 60 Vbeta primers and 13 Jbeta primers. Clones were read by immunoSEQ multiplex PCR, and TCRdb kept only the in-frame ones, dropping some. The repertoire holds about 120,000 clones, with under 85% as singletons. With 5 bases removed from V and 7 bases from J, the gap between germline ends came to 8 bases. The CDR3 consists of 11 residues. Germline V CDR1 and CDR2: MNHEY, SVGAGI. Sequencing was done on a sample of PBMCs. The chain is built from TRBV6-5 and TRBJ2-5; no firm D call. This clonotype was obtained from a man aged 35-49 years in good health and CMV-seropositive. CDR3 in DNA: TGTGCCAGCAGTCCAGGTTGGACCCAGTACTTC. It encodes CASSPGWTQYF.